This T cell receptor beta chain is drawn from a study of T cell changes during pregnancy in multiple sclerosis. Here immunoSEQ multiplex PCR was the method, and the copy in TCRdb shows in-frame clones only, minus some. In the table there are roughly 53,000 clones, about nine tenths of which are singletons. Germline V gene lookup returns CDR1 SGDLS and CDR2 YYNGEE. There are 15 residues in the CDR3. The junction had 7 bases not matched to a gene; V was cut back by 0 bases and J by 6 bases. The specimen was CD8+ T cells from peripheral blood mononuclear cells, collected before pregnancy. This sequence joins TRBV9 and TRBJ2-7, with 9 bases fitting TRBD1. This clonotype was obtained from a female donor with multiple sclerosis, enrolled in a pregnancy study. CDR3 residues: CASSVGGQGFGEQYF. CDR3 nucleotides: TGTGCCAGCAGCGTAGGGGGACAGGGTTTTGGCGAGCAGTACTTC.